This T cell receptor (beta chain) emerged from a study of OX40 agonist ivuxolimab in advanced cancers. Study-wide points: Averaging showed that CD8+ T cells had more expanded clones than CD4+ did.

As to this clone: Antigen unknown.

Method: immunoSEQ multiplex PCR; TCRdb's copy keeps in-frame clones and lacks some. Of some 44,000 clones in the sample, roughly 80% were seen once. Germline V gene lookup returns CDR1 MNHEY and CDR2 SVGAGI. CDR3 length: 16 amino acids. V gave up 3 bases and J gave up 2 bases, with 17 bases separating them. The material was CD4+ or CD8+ T cells sorted from blood, obtained in a trial of the OX40 agonist ivuxolimab. V and J are TRBV6-5 and TRBJ2-7, with D possibly being TRBD2 (6 bases). The sequence came from an adult with an advanced solid tumor such as melanoma, head and neck, liver or kidney cancer. For the CDR3, the DNA is TGTGCCAGCAGTTATAGGTACGGGGGAGCAGCCTACGAGCAGTACTTC. This sequence encodes CASSYRYGGAAYEQYF.